The TCR beta chain described here comes from a study of cytomegalovirus exposure and HLA in healthy donors. At the level of the study: Membership in the Caucasian-associated ancestry cluster was found for around 81% of nearly 400 genotyped donors. Study-level findings and limits: One later analysis reportedly identified an Asian-associated ancestry cluster that showed fewer N-insertions than the roughly 600-donor mean. Earlier results showed most TCR beta V segments being productive about 90% or about 30% of the time. As a later analysis showed, a missense DCLRE1C variant was linked to trimming of TCR beta V- and J-genes.

In the case of this clone: The antigen is not known.

The PCR had 60 Vbeta and 13 Jbeta primers. This table comes from immunoSEQ multiplex PCR, and its TCRdb copy is limited to in-frame clones, with some not included. Of 100,000 to 150,000 clones listed, about 78% are singletons. The CDR3 spans 12 residues. Looked up from germline, CDR1 is SQVTM and CDR2 is ANQGSEA. Deletions cut 2 bases from V and 8 bases from J, with 12 bases between. This sequence was found in a human donor in good health. Sequencing used PBMCs. V and J are TRBV29-1 and TRBJ1-2; no clear D gene. The CDR3 is CSVERREWGYTF. In nucleotides, the CDR3 is TGCAGCGTTGAAAGAAGGGAGTGGGGCTACACCTTC.